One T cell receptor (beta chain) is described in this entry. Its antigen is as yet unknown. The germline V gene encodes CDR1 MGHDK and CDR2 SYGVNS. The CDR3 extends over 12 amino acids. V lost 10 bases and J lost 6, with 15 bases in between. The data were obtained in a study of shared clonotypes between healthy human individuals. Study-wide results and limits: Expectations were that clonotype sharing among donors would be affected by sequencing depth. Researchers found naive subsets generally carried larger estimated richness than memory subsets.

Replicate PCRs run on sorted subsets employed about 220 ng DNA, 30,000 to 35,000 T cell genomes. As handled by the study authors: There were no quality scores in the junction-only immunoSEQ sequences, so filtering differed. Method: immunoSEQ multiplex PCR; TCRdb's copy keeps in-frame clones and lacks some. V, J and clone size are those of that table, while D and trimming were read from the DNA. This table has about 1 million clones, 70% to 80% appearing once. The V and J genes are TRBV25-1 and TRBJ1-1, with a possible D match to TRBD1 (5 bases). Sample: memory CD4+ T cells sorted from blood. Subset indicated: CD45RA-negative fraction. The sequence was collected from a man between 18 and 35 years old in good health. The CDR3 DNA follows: TGTGCCATTCAGGGCTTTCGGTCTGAAGCTTTCTTT. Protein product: CAIQGFRSEAFF.